One and the same sample provided the 20 T cell receptor beta chains below, sequenced in a study of blood T cell repertoires in COVID-19. The method was immunoSEQ multiplex PCR; TCRdb's version includes in-frame clones alone and lacks a portion of them. Of 200,000 to 300,000 clones listed, approximately 78% were seen once; the top ten hold 9.5% to 15%. The sequencing sample was made of peripheral blood. These receptors were collected from a woman in her fifties or sixties with active or convalescent COVID-19.

This chain uses TRBV5-1 with TRBJ1-2; D possibly corresponds to TRBD1 (5 bases). The CDR3 is made up of 15 amino acids. From germline, CDR1 is SGHRS and CDR2 YFSETQ. Trimming removed 4 bases at V and 8 bases at J, with 21 bases between. As DNA, the CDR3 is TGCGCCAGCAGCCTACCGTCCTCGGGGGAAGGGGGCTACACCTTC. Translated, it gives CASSLPSSGEGGYTF.

The rearrangement joins TRBV5-1 to TRBJ1-3; D is undetermined. This CDR3 has 15 residues. V lost 0 bases and J lost 0, with 7 bases in between. Germline V lookup: CDR1 SGHRS, CDR2 YFSETQ. The CDR3 here is CASSLEGVSGNTIYF. The DNA of the CDR3 is TGCGCCAGCAGCTTGGAGGGAGTCTCTGGAAACACCATATATTTT.

This rearrangement joins TRBV30 to TRBJ1-5, with no clear D. The germline V and J ends were trimmed by 0 bases and 7 bases, with 10 bases remaining between them. Looked up from germline, CDR1 is GTSNPN and CDR2 is SVGIG (reference sequence). The CDR3 is 13 residues long. The CDR3 loop reads CAWSVRSGQPQHF. The CDR3 bases are TGTGCCTGGAGTGTAAGATCGGGACAGCCCCAGCATTTT.

The chain carries TRBV29-1 and TRBJ1-2; weak D call: TRBD1 (5 bases). CDR1 SQVTM and CDR2 ANQGSEA come from the germline V gene. The ends were cut back, 4 bases at V and 2 bases at J, with 14 bases in the middle. This CDR3 is built from 14 residues. The CDR3, as DNA: TGCAGCGTTGTTGGGCAGGGTGTGAACTATGGCTACACCTTC. Translated, it gives CSVVGQGVNYGYTF.

The J gene is TRBJ1-2, the V gene TRBV27; 8 nucleotides line up with TRBD1. The CDR3 runs 14 residues. Trimming cost V 4 bases and J 8 bases; bases outside gene matches: 9. Germline V gene sequence: CDR1 MNHEY, CDR2 SMNVEV (reference sequence). Written as DNA, the CDR3 is TGTGCCAGCAGTTCACCCGGACAGGGATGGGGCTACACCTTC. This sequence encodes CASSSPGQGWGYTF.

The CDR3 nucleotides read TGCAGCGTTGTAGGACAGGGGGTGGATGGCTACACCTTC. Translation: CSVVGQGVDGYTF. The V call is TRBV29-1, the J call TRBJ1-2, with TRBD1 identical over 10 bases. V was pared by 4 bases and J by 6 bases, with 5 bases of the junction left unmatched. Germline V gives CDR1 SQVTM, CDR2 ANQGSEA. The CDR3 is 13 residues long.

This chain connects TRBV30 to TRBJ1-1; D might be TRBD1 (5 bases). CDR1 is GTSNPN and CDR2 is SVGIG in the germline V gene (reference sequence). CDR3 length equals 14 residues. With 2 bases removed from V and 1 base from J, the gap between germline ends came to 11 bases. In nucleotides, the CDR3 is TGTGCCTGGAGTAACATAAGGGGGAACACTGAAGCTTTCTTT. Residues: CAWSNIRGNTEAFF.

J is TRBJ2-5 and V is TRBV7-7; 9 bases fit TRBD2. The V and J ends lost 1 base and 5 bases, in that order; junction bases with no gene match: 8. CDR1 is SSHAT and CDR2 is FNYEAQ in the germline V gene (reference sequence). This CDR3 contains 16 residues. The CDR3 is CASSLGASGIRETQYF. In DNA, the CDR3 is TGTGCCAGCAGCTTAGGGGCTAGCGGGATCAGGGAGACCCAGTACTTC.

In DNA form, the CDR3 reads TGTGCCAGCAGTTACTCGGGCAGGGGGCGCACTGAAGCTTTCTTT. Protein: CASSYSGRGRTEAFF. This rearrangement joins TRBV6-5 to TRBJ1-1; 8 nucleotides agree with TRBD1. CDR3 length: 15 amino acids. The V segment lost 0 bases and the J segment 4 bases; nucleotides outside the gene matches: 4. Germline V gene sequence: CDR1 MNHEY, CDR2 SVGAGI.

This clone appeared a single time. The rearrangement uses TRBV7-9 and TRBJ2-5, with 7 bases aligning to TRBD2. The CDR3 is 14 residues long. Unmatched junction bases numbered 7, after V lost 4 bases and J lost 5 bases. The V gene's germline CDR1 is SEHNR and CDR2 FQNEAQ (reference sequence). The CDR3 DNA reads TGTGCCAGCAGCTCCCTCGGGGGGATGGAGACCCAGTACTTC. Protein sequence: CASSSLGGMETQYF.

The V and J genes are TRBV6-6 and TRBJ1-1, with 7 bases aligning to TRBD1. This CDR3 region has 14 residues. CDR1 and CDR2 from the germline V gene are MNHNY and SVGAGI (reference sequence). With 4 bases clipped from V and 0 bases from J, the junction kept 2 bases outside the gene matches. The CDR3 is CASSLQGMNTEAFF. The DNA for the CDR3 is TGTGCCAGCAGTTTACAGGGGATGAACACTGAAGCTTTCTTT.

The chain combines TRBV29-1 with TRBJ1-2, with 10 bases matching TRBD1. V was clipped by 7 bases and J by 2 bases; unmatched bases: 4. Germline lookup yields CDR1 SQVTM and CDR2 ANQGSEA. The CDR3 is made up of 13 amino acids. The CDR3 loop is CSAAGQGNYGYTF. The CDR3 DNA reads as TGCAGCGCGGCGGGACAGGGGAACTATGGCTACACCTTC. Full variable domain (remainder filled in from reference TRBV29-1 and TRBJ1-2): SAVISQKPSRDICQRGTSLTIQCQVDSQVTMMFWYRQQPGQSLTLIATANQGSEATYESGFVIDKFPISRPNLTFSTLTVSNMSPEDSSIYLCSAAGQGNYGYTFGSGTRLTVV.

The chain recombines TRBV7-8 with TRBJ2-3; the D gene is possibly TRBD2 (5 bases). The CDR3 covers 15 residues. Germline V lookup: CDR1 SGHVS, CDR2 FQNEAQ. V was trimmed by 2 bases and J by 0 bases, leaving 9 bases between them. CDR3 loop: CASSLFSVSTDTQYF. The CDR3 nucleotides read TGTGCCAGCAGCTTATTTAGCGTCAGCACAGATACGCAGTATTTT.

The chain has TRBV9 and TRBJ1-1; 7 nucleotides match TRBD1. CDR1 is SGDLS, CDR2 YYNGEE, per germline. The V and J ends lost 4 bases and 4 bases, in that order; junction bases with no gene match: 7. The CDR3 is made up of 14 amino acids. CDR3 residues: CASSYRGGSTEAFF. For the CDR3, the DNA is TGTGCCAGCAGCTACAGGGGTGGAAGCACTGAAGCTTTCTTT. Filled out from reference TRBV9 and TRBJ1-1, the complete variable domain reads DSGVTQTPKHLITATGQRVTLRCSPRSGDLSVYWYQQSLDQGLQFLIQYYNGEERAKGNILERFSAQQFPDLHSELNLSSLELGDSALYFCASSYRGGSTEAFFGQGTRLTVV.

The chain has TRBV5-1 and TRBJ2-3; 10 nucleotides match TRBD1. CDR3 size: 15 residues. The germline gives CDR1 SGHRS, CDR2 YFSETQ. V dropped 4 bases and J dropped 7; count of bases not matched to a gene: 9. This CDR3 is CASSTTGGAGNTQYF. CDR3 nucleotide sequence: TGCGCCAGCAGCACGACAGGGGGCGCAGGAAATACGCAGTATTTT.

The chain carries TRBV9 and TRBJ1-3; D ambiguous. This CDR3 has 14 amino acids. Germline lookup yields CDR1 SGDLS and CDR2 YYNGEE. The V gene lost 2 bases and the J gene lost 4 bases, with 10 bases spanning the gap. The CDR3 nucleotides read TGTGCCAGCAGCGTCTCTACAGAAGGAAACACCATATATTTT. This sequence encodes CASSVSTEGNTIYF.

V is TRBV5-1 and J is TRBJ2-7, with 8 positions matching TRBD1. Germline assignment: CDR1 SGHRS and CDR2 YFSETQ. This CDR3 contains 14 residues. V shed 3 bases, J shed 2 bases, and the junction held 4 bases outside the gene matches. DNA of the CDR3: TGCGCCAGCAGCTCTGGACAGGGAACCTACGAGCAGTACTTC. Its translation: CASSSGQGTYEQYF.

The gene calls are TRBV11-2 and TRBJ2-5, with 9 bases matching TRBD1. Germline CDR1 and CDR2: SGHAT and FQNNGV. With 5 bases clipped from V and 5 bases from J, the junction kept 9 bases outside the gene matches. The CDR3 length is 15 residues. CDR3 sequence reads: CASSLDRGVGETQYF. The CDR3 DNA sequence: TGTGCCAGCAGCCTCGACAGGGGGGTCGGGGAGACCCAGTACTTC.

CDR3 sequence (DNA): TGTGCCAGCAGCTTGCGGCTAGCGGGGGGCTCGAGCTCCTACAATGAGCAGTTCTTC. It translates to CASSLRLAGGSSSYNEQFF. This chain uses TRBV7-9 with TRBJ2-1, with 11 bases lining up with TRBD2. CDR1 and CDR2 from the germline V gene are SEHNR and FQNEAQ (reference sequence). There are 19 residues in the CDR3. Trimming took 3 bases from V and 0 from J; bases not matched to a gene: 10.

This CDR3 reads CASREGNYGYTF. The CDR3 bases are TGTGCCAGCAGGGAGGGTAACTATGGCTACACCTTC. V gene TRBV2 combines with J gene TRBJ1-2; no definite D call. Looked up from germline, CDR1 is SNHLY and CDR2 is FYNNEI. CDR3 length: 12 residues. Trimming pared 6 bases from V and 1 base from J, leaving 6 bases between.